These T cell receptor beta chains were read from a single sample in a study of T cells after yellow fever vaccination. TCRdb passed the 5' RACE reads through MiXCR, listing each CDR3 protein once. Of a few hundred thousand distinct CDR3 sequences in the sample, approximately 10% were seen once. The source material was CD4+ T cells sorted from PBMCs, sampled 5 days after the yellow fever booster vaccination. These TCRs come from a man younger than 30 who received the YFV17D yellow fever vaccine. Each CDR3 is given with its conserved first and last residue. A D gene is named only where the DNA matches it firmly.

CASLRSTLRNIQYF TRBJ2-4 TRBV2 NA
CASTRDSQETQYF TRBJ2-5 TRBV12-3/TRBV12-4 TRBD1
CASSLGLGLGQETQYF TRBJ2-5 TRBV12-3/TRBV12-4 NA
CASSFGGGDSPLHF TRBJ1-6 TRBV5-6 NA
CASSSLAFEQFF TRBJ2-1 TRBV28 NA
CSVEGYSGGYTF TRBJ1-2 TRBV29-1 NA
CASSTGLAGITDTQYF TRBJ2-3 TRBV19 TRBD2
CASSRSGGPLGEQYF TRBJ2-7 TRBV7-9 TRBD2
CASGYRVGETQYF TRBJ2-5 TRBV7-6 NA
CASSLAPSGGGLDTQYF TRBJ2-3 TRBV5-1 TRBD2
CAWSVLVAGPTDTQYF TRBJ2-3 TRBV30 TRBD2
CASSRLQLLTDTQYF TRBJ2-3 TRBV13 NA
CASSLSPVDTQYF TRBJ2-3 TRBV9 NA
CASSINRGSNTEAFF TRBJ1-1 TRBV27 TRBD1
CASKLKEDSPLHF TRBJ1-6 TRBV5-1 NA
CSALKGTHEQYF TRBJ2-7 TRBV20-1 NA
CASSPNRVGGEQFF TRBJ2-1 TRBV4-3 NA
CASSYMAALETQYF TRBJ2-5 TRBV6-2/TRBV6-3 NA
CATSLTGPGELFF TRBJ2-2 TRBV24-1 TRBD1
CASSPGMNTEAFF TRBJ1-1 TRBV18 NA
CASRPTQGGGYTF TRBJ1-2 TRBV2 NA
CASSLGRGAQPDTQYF TRBJ2-3 TRBV5-1 TRBD2
CASRDRGSQPQHF TRBJ1-5 TRBV6-1 TRBD1
CASSSGPTDTDTQYF TRBJ2-3 TRBV5-5 NA
CATTPGGGWDEQFF TRBJ2-1 TRBV5-1 NA
CASGWGLYGYTF TRBJ1-2 TRBV12-5 NA
CASSGGQSYGYTF TRBJ1-2 TRBV12-3/TRBV12-4 TRBD1
CASSLVSGYGLNSNQPQHF TRBJ1-5 TRBV7-8 NA
CASSPREQGGTEAFF TRBJ1-1 TRBV19 NA
CASSPGEGQPQHF TRBJ1-5 TRBV4-3 NA
CASSHRNNYGYTF TRBJ1-2 TRBV7-2 NA
CASSQVIPGTGGWGYTF TRBJ1-2 TRBV14 TRBD1
CASSRTRGGTTPLHF TRBJ1-6 TRBV28 NA
CASSLRQGAEEKLFF TRBJ1-4 TRBV11-2 TRBD1
CSVGRSGASYTEAFF TRBJ1-1 TRBV29-1 NA
CASSLTSGRLNTEAFF TRBJ1-1 TRBV7-3 NA
CASKGLTIRTDTQYF TRBJ2-3 TRBV6-1 NA
CASRQHPGLAGVPDTQYF TRBJ2-3 TRBV4-3 TRBD2
CASSLGLAGRYTDTQYF TRBJ2-3 TRBV5-1 TRBD2
CASRRGGGTEAFF TRBJ1-1 TRBV25-1 NA
CASRGTGHPNQPQHF TRBJ1-5 TRBV2 NA
CASSPRQGRVNTQYF TRBJ2-3 TRBV7-2 TRBD1
CASSENSNTEAFF TRBJ1-1 TRBV7-3 NA
CATPFPGVGMNTEAFF TRBJ1-1 TRBV24-1 NA
CASSLSPAGGPETQYF TRBJ2-5 TRBV7-2 TRBD2
CASSLAGGALETQYF TRBJ2-5 TRBV7-2 NA
CASSLVTSGVISYEQYF TRBJ2-7 TRBV7-2 TRBD2
CASSSLAGGIGTQYF TRBJ2-5 TRBV6-2/TRBV6-3 TRBD2
CASSFPGLATDTQYF TRBJ2-3 TRBV7-8 TRBD2